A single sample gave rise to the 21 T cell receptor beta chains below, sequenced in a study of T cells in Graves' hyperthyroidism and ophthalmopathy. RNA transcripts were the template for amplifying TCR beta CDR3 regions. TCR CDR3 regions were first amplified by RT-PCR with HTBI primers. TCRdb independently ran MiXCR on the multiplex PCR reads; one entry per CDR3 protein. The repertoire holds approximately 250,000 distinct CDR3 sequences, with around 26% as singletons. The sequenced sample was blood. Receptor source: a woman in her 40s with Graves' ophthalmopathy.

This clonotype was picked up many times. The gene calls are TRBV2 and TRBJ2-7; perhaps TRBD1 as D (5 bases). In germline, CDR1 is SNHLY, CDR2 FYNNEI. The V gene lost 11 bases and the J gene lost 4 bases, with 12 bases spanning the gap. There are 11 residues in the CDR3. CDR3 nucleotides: TGTGCCTCGGAACAGGATTACGAGCAGTACTTC. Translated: CASEQDYEQYF.

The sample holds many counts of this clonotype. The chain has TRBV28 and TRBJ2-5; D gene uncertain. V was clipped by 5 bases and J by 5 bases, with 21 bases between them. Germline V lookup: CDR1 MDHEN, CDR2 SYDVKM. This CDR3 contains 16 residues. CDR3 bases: TGTGCCAGCAGTGCCCGGGCCGCCTCACGTACTGAGACCCAGTACTTC. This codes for CASSARAASRTETQYF.

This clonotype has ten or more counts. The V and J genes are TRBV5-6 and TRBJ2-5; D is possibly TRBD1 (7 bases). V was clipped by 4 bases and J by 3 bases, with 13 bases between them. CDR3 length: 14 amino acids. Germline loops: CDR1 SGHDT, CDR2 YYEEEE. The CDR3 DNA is TGTGCCAGCAGCGGAGGGACAGAAAAAGAGACCCAGTACTTC. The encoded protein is CASSGGTEKETQYF. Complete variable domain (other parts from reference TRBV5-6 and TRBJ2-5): DAGVTQSPTHLIKTRGQQVTLRCSPKSGHDTVSWYQQALGQGPQFIFQYYEEEERQRGNFPDRFSGHQFPNYSSELNVNALLLGDSALYLCASSGGTEKETQYFGPGTRLLVL.

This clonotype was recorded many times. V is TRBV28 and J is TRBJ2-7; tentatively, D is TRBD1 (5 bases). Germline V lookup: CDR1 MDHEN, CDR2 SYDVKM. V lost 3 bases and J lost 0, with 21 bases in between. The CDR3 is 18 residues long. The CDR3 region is CASSFSGRVGSNSYEQYF. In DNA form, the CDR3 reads TGTGCCAGCAGTTTCTCGGGCAGGGTCGGGTCCAACTCCTACGAGCAGTACTTC. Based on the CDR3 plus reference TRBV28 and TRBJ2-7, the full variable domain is DVKVTQSSRYLVKRTGEKVFLECVQDMDHENMFWYRQDPGLGLRLIYFSYDVKMKEKGDIPEGYSVSREKKERFSLILESASTNQTSMYLCASSFSGRVGSNSYEQYFGPGTRLTVT.

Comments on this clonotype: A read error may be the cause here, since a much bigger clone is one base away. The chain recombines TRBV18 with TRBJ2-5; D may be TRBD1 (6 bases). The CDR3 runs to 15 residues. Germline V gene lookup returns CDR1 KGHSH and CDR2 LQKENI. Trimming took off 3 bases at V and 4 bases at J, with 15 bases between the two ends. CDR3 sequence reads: CASSPQLGALETQYF. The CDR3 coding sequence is TGTGCCAGCTCACCGCAACTGGGGGCTTTAGAGACCCAGTACTTC. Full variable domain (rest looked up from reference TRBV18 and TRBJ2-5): NAGVMQNPRHLVRRRGQEARLRCSPMKGHSHVYWYRQLPEEGLKFMVYLQKENIIDESGMPKERFSAEFPKEGPSILRIQQVVRGDSAAYFCASSPQLGALETQYFGPGTRLLVL.

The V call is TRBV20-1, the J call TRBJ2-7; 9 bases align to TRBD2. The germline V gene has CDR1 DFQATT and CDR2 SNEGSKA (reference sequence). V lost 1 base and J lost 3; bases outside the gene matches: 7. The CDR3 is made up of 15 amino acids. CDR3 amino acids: CSARVGGRAVYEQYF. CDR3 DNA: TGCAGTGCTAGAGTTGGCGGGAGGGCCGTCTACGAGCAGTACTTC.

The CDR3 spells CSARSATSGDPYEQYF. CDR3 in DNA: TGCAGTGCTAGATCCGCGACTAGCGGGGATCCCTACGAGCAGTACTTC. This chain joins TRBV20-1 and TRBJ2-7; 11 bases agree with TRBD2. The CDR3 runs 16 residues. The J segment lost 2 bases and the V segment lost 2 bases, leaving 8 bases of the junction unmatched. Germline V lookup: CDR1 DFQATT, CDR2 SNEGSKA (reference sequence).

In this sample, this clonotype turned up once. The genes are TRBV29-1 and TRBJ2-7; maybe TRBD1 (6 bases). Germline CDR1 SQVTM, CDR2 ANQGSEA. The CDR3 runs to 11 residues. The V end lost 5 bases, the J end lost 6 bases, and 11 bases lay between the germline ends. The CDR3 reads CSVFGGGEQYF. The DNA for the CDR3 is TGCAGCGTTTTTGGGGGCGGCGAGCAGTACTTC.

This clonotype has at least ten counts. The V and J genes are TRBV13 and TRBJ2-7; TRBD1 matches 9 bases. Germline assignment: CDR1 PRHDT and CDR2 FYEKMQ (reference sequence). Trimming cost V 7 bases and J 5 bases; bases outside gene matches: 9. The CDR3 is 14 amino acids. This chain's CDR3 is CASTTGQGRNEQYF. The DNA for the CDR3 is TGTGCCAGCACGACGGGACAGGGTAGAAACGAGCAGTACTTC. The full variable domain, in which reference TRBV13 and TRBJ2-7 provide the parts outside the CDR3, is AAGVIQSPRHLIKEKRETATLKCYPIPRHDTVYWYQQGPGQDPQFLISFYEKMQSDKGSIPDRFSAQQFSDYHSELNMSSLELGDSALYFCASTTGQGRNEQYFGPGTRLTVT.

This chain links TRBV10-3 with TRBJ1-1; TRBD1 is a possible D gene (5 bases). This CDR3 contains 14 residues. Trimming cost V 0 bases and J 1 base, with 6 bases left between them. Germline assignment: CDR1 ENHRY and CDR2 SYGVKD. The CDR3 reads CAISESGGNTEAFF. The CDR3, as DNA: TGTGCCATCAGTGAGTCGGGGGGGAACACTGAAGCTTTCTTT.

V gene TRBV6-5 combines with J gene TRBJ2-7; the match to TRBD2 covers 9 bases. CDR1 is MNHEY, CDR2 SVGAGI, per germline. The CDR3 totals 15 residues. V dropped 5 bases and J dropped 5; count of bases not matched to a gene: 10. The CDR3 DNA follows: TGTGCCAGCAGTCCGATAGCGGGAGAAAGAGACGAGCAGTACTTC. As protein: CASSPIAGERDEQYF.

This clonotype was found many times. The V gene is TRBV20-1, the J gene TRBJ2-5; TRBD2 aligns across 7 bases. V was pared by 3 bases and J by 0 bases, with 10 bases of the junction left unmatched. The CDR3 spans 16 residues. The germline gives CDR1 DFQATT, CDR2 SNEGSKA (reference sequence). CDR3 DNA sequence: TGCAGTGCTAGGTCGCTAGCGGAGACGTACCAAGAGACCCAGTACTTC. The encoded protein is CSARSLAETYQETQYF.

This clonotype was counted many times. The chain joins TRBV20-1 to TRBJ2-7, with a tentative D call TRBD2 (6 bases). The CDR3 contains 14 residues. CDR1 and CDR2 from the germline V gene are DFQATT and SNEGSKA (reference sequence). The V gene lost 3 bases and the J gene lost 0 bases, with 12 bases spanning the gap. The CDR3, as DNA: TGCAGTGCTAGCCTTCGGGACTTCTCCTACGAGCAGTACTTC. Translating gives CSASLRDFSYEQYF.

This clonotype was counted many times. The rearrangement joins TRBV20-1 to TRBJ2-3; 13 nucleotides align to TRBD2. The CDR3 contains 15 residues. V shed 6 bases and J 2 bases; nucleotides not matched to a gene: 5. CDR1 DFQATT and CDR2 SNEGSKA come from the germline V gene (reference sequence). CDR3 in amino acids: CSATGTSGITDTQYF. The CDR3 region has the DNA TGCAGTGCAACCGGGACTAGCGGGATCACAGATACGCAGTATTTT.

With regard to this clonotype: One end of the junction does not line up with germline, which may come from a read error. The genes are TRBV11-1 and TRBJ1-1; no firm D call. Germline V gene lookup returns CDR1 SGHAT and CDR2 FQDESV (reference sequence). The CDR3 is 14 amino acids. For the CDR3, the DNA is TGTGCCAGCAGCTCGGAACGGTCGAACACTGAAGCTTCCTTT. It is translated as CASSSERSNTEASF.

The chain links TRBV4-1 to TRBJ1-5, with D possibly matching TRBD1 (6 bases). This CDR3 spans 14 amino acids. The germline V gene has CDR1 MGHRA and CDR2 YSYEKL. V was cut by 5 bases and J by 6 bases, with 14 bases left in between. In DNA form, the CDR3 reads TGCGCCAGCAGCTTCACAGGGAAAGGTCAGCCCCAGCATTTT. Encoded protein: CASSFTGKGQPQHF.

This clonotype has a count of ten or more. As DNA, the CDR3 is TGTGCCAGCAGCTTAGCGGGCTCCCCGAACACCGGGGAGCTGTTTTTT. Translating gives CASSLAGSPNTGELFF. The V call is TRBV7-8, the J call TRBJ2-2; D gene unclear. Germline lookup yields CDR1 SGHVS and CDR2 FQNEAQ. Deletions cut 0 bases from V and 0 bases from J, with 8 bases between. The CDR3 contains 16 residues.

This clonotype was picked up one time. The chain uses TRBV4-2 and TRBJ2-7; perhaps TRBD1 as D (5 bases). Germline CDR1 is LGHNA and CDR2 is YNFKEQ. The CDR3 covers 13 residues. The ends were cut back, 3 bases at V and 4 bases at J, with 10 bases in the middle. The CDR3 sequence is CASSHRDEYEQYF. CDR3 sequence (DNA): TGTGCCAGCAGCCACAGGGATGAATACGAGCAGTACTTC.

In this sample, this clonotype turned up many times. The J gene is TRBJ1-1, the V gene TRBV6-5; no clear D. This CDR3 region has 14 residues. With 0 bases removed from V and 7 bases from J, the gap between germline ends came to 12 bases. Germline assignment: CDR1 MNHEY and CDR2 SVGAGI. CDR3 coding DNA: TGTGCCAGCAGTTACTCGCCGGGAGGGATTGAAGCTTTCTTT. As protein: CASSYSPGGIEAFF.

Here the CDR3 reads CASSPEMGGRNYEQYF. CDR3 nucleotide sequence: TGCGCCAGCAGCCCAGAGATGGGTGGGAGGAACTACGAGCAGTACTTC. The gene calls are TRBV4-1 and TRBJ2-7; D might be TRBD2 (6 bases). Per germline, CDR1 MGHRA and CDR2 YSYEKL. V was pared by 4 bases and J by 3 bases, with 19 bases between. The CDR3 totals 16 residues.

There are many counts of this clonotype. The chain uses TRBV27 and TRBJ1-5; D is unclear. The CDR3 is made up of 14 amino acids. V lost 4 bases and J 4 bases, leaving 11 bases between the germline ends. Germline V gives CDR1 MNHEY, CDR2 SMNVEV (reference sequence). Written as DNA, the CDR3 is TGTGCCAGCAGTTCCTTGGCGGGGAATCAGCCCCAGCATTTT. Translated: CASSSLAGNQPQHF.